These 3 T cell receptor beta chains originate from one sample sequenced in a study of breast tumors, draining lymph nodes, adjacent tissues (dated by TCRdb to about 2016). The library was obtained by multiplex PCR. The sequencer listed for this sample is Illumina HiSeq 2000. TCRdb's own reprocessing of the public reads used fastp at Q25 and MiXCR and kept productive beta chains. Rows with a matching CDR3 protein are joined into one entry that keeps the most common DNA and genes. Present in this sample are about 130,000 distinct CDR3 sequences, 21% of which were seen just once. The ten largest clones capture 2.2% of the sample. The axillary draining lymph nodes of breast cancer patients were the source of the lymph node samples. The sequenced material came from axillary lymph node tissue. The receptor source for this set is a female donor with breast cancer. Some clones in this sample may be carry-over from other donors' samples.

This clonotype was recorded many times. CDR3 in amino acids: CASSQGGLAAKRSSYEQYF. DNA for the CDR3: TGCGCCAGCAGCCAGGGGGGACTAGCGGCAAAACGTAGCTCCTACGAGCAGTACTTC. The chain recombines TRBV5-1 with TRBJ2-7, with 11 bases matching TRBD2. The germline CDR1 and CDR2 sequences are SGHRS and YFSETQ. With 4 bases clipped from V and 0 bases from J, the junction kept 15 bases outside the gene matches. CDR3 length equals 19 residues.

In regard to this clonotype: A much bigger clone sits one base away, suggesting this may be a read error. Here the CDR3 omits its conserved ending phenylalanine or tryptophan, so a read error is the likely source. The chain carries TRBV6-2 or TRBV6-3 and TRBJ2-7, with D perhaps given as TRBD1 or TRBD2 (5 bases each). The CDR3 runs 14 residues. CDR1 and CDR2 (germline): MNHEY, SVGEGT. Deletions cut 6 bases from V and 7 bases from J, with 19 bases between. For the CDR3, the DNA is TGTGCCAGCAGCCGTCTGGGGGTGGCCCTGGAGCAGTACTGC. Amino acids: CASSRLGVALEQYC.

On this clonotype: A read error may be the cause here, since a much bigger clone is one base away. The V gene is TRBV10-2, the J gene TRBJ2-2, with 11 positions matching TRBD1. Germline assignment: CDR1 WSHSY and CDR2 SAAADI. The CDR3 consists of 15 residues. The CDR3 region is CASRKGQGAAGGLFF. CDR3 nucleotides: TGCGCCAGCAGGAAAGGACAGGGGGCGGCCGGGGGGCTGTTTTTT.